The T cell receptor beta chain described here comes from a study of blood T cell repertoires in COVID-19. Turning to the study itself: Donors in the United States, Italy and Spain gave samples during acute or convalescent COVID-19. Nucleic acid was either cDNA or gDNA, and it came from T cells, B-cell-depleted T cells, or PBMCs.

The trim removed 5 bases at V and 1 base at J, leaving 4 bases unmatched. The germline CDR1 and CDR2 sequences are SGHAT and FQNNGV. The CDR3 runs 14 residues. Seattle's cohort entered during active infection and was followed longitudinally. Per the study methods: For nucleated cells, counts were estimated from reference gene primer amplification. Measured with immunoSEQ multiplex PCR; TCRdb has only the in-frame clones, and not every one. V and J calls and clone size follow that table, whereas D and trimming were derived from the DNA. The sample shows about 250,000 clones, about 91% of them seen only once.

Sequencing input: peripheral blood. This TCR was sampled from a woman aged 25 to 39 with COVID-19, enrolled during active disease. The genes are TRBV11-2 and TRBJ1-2; the match to TRBD1 covers 7 bases. This CDR3 is CASSPRDSNYGYTF. The CDR3 bases are TGTGCCAGCAGCCCGCGGGACAGTAACTATGGCTACACCTTC.